This is a list of T cell receptor beta chains from one sample in a study of control samples from healthy donors and cancer patients. TCRdb's table, derived via immunoSEQ multiplex PCR, lists solely in-frame clones and lacks some. The data contain 90,000 to 150,000 clones, roughly 90% of them singletons. What was sequenced was blood. These receptors all come from a woman younger than 35 in good health. Both conserved end residues are part of each CDR3. A D gene is named only where the DNA matches it firmly. For some rows the clone size is stated as once, few or many, or as a class when expanded; others skip it.

D	V	J	size	CDR3	DNA
TRBD1	TRBV11-1	TRBJ1-4	NA	CASSSGGASEKLFF	TGTGCCAGCAGCTCAGGGGGCGCGAGTGAAAAACTGTTTTTT
TRBD2	TRBV7-2	TRBJ2-3	NA	CASSLLAGADTQYF	TGTGCCAGCAGCTTACTAGCGGGGGCTGATACGCAGTATTTT
TRBD2	TRBV4-2	TRBJ2-3	NA	CASSQDGGGGGTDTQYF	TGTGCCAGCAGCCAAGATGGGGGCGGGGGGGGCACAGATACGCAGTATTTT
NA	TRBV12-3/TRBV12-4	TRBJ2-7	NA	CASSKGEAYEQYF	TGTGCCAGCAGTAAAGGAGAGGCCTACGAGCAGTACTTC
NA	TRBV6-5	TRBJ1-2	NA	CASSTGSGHGYTF	TGTGCCAGCAGTACGGGTTCGGGACATGGCTACACCTTC
NA	TRBV6-5	TRBJ1-1	NA	CASSYSTGNTEAFF	TGTGCCAGCAGTTACTCGACCGGGAACACTGAAGCTTTCTTT
NA	TRBV21-1	TRBJ1-2	NA	CASSKIVQKDRGYGYTF	TGTGCCAGCAGCAAAATCGTACAAAAGGATCGTGGCTATGGCTACACCTTC
NA	TRBV4-3	TRBJ2-5	NA	CASSRQTWETQYF	TGCGCCAGCAGCCGTCAGACGTGGGAGACCCAGTACTTC
NA	TRBV4-2	TRBJ2-7	NA	CASSLGGGSGYEQYF	TGTGCCAGCAGCCTCGGGGGCGGGAGTGGTTACGAGCAGTACTTC
NA	TRBV3-1/TRBV3-2	TRBJ2-3	once	CASSQASTDTQYF	TGTGCCAGCAGCCAGGCTAGCACAGATACGCAGTATTTT
NA	TRBV5-5	TRBJ2-6	NA	CASSLTPGYSGANVLTF	TGTGCCAGCAGCTTAACCCCAGGGTACTCTGGGGCCAACGTCCTGACTTTC
NA	TRBV9	TRBJ2-5	NA	CASSPGEETQYF	TGTGCCAGCAGCCCAGGGGAGGAGACCCAGTACTTC
NA	TRBV5-1	TRBJ1-2	NA	CASRRDSYGYTF	TGCGCCAGCCGCAGGGACTCCTATGGCTACACCTTC
TRBD1	TRBV11-3	TRBJ2-5	NA	CASSPDRGQQETQYF	TGTGCCAGCAGCCCCGACAGGGGGCAACAAGAGACCCAGTACTTC
NA	TRBV11-1	TRBJ1-2	NA	CASSLGGTDYGYTF	TGTGCCAGCAGCTTAGGAGGGACTGACTATGGCTACACCTTC
NA	TRBV11-2	TRBJ2-3	NA	CASGPLLATQYF	TGTGCCAGCGGGCCCCTTCTAGCTACGCAGTATTTT
NA	TRBV7-8	TRBJ2-3	NA	CASSLMGGTRTDTQYF	TGTGCCAGCAGCTTAATGGGCGGGACACGCACAGATACGCAGTATTTT
NA	TRBV3-1/TRBV3-2	TRBJ2-7	once	CASSQDPLAAREQYF	TGTGCCAGCAGCCAAGACCCCTTGGCAGCTCGGGAGCAGTACTTC
TRBD1	TRBV5-6	TRBJ2-3	NA	CASSFGQGADTQYF	TGTGCCAGCAGCTTCGGACAGGGGGCAGATACGCAGTATTTT
TRBD1	TRBV28	TRBJ2-1	NA	CASRSGQGLGEQFF	TGTGCCAGCAGGTCAGGACAGGGCCTTGGTGAGCAGTTCTTC
NA	TRBV19	TRBJ1-1	NA	CASSVSLWTEAFF	TGTGCCAGTAGTGTCAGTCTTTGGACTGAAGCTTTCTTT
TRBD1	TRBV19	TRBJ1-4	NA	CASRIPGGPEKLFF	TGTGCCAGTAGGATCCCAGGGGGCCCTGAAAAACTGTTTTTT
NA	TRBV18	TRBJ1-1	NA	CASSPKENTEAFF	TGTGCCAGCTCACCAAAGGAAAACACTGAAGCTTTCTTT
NA	TRBV12-5	TRBJ1-3	once	CASGWTASGNTIYF	TGTGCTAGTGGTTGGACAGCCTCTGGAAACACCATATATTTT
NA	TRBV28	TRBJ2-1	NA	CASYRRGSEQFF	TGTGCCAGTTACCGCAGGGGATCTGAGCAGTTCTTC
NA	TRBV7-2	TRBJ1-3	NA	CASSLARNSLAGNTIYF	TGTGCCAGCAGCTTAGCGCGTAACTCCTTGGCGGGAAACACCATATATTTT
NA	TRBV2	TRBJ2-5	few	CASSEWAGSGETQYF	TGTGCCAGCAGTGAATGGGCAGGGTCCGGAGAGACCCAGTACTTC
TRBD1	TRBV7-9	TRBJ1-1	NA	CASSLGGTGGFMNTEAFF	TGTGCCAGCAGCTTAGGAGGGACAGGGGGATTCATGAACACTGAAGCTTTCTTT
NA	TRBV18	TRBJ1-6	NA	CASSPPGHTNSPLHF	TGTGCCAGCTCACCACCGGGACACACTAATTCACCCCTCCACTTT
TRBD2	TRBV7-2	TRBJ2-1	NA	CASSLAGGTVNEQFF	TGTGCCAGCAGCTTGGCGGGAGGAACGGTGAATGAGCAGTTCTTC
TRBD1	TRBV28	TRBJ1-3	NA	CASRAGQGRGNTIYF	TGTGCCAGCAGAGCTGGACAGGGGAGGGGAAACACCATATATTTT
TRBD1	TRBV15	TRBJ1-3	NA	CATSRVKSRDRGYSGNTIYF	TGTGCCACCAGCAGAGTAAAATCCCGGGACAGGGGATACTCTGGAAACACCATATATTTT
NA	TRBV19	TRBJ1-5	NA	CASSIAPGHRQPQHF	TGTGCCAGTAGTATAGCCCCAGGACATAGACAGCCCCAGCATTTT
TRBD2	TRBV30	TRBJ2-3	NA	CAWSVGLAVPSTDTQYF	TGTGCCTGGAGTGTGGGGCTAGCGGTACCTAGCACAGATACGCAGTATTTT
NA	TRBV19	TRBJ1-2	NA	CASSIEGLANYGYTF	TGTGCCAGTAGTATAGAGGGGTTAGCTAACTATGGCTACACCTTC
NA	TRBV4-1	TRBJ1-1	NA	CASSHPQQGPWNTEAFF	TGCGCCAGCAGCCATCCCCAACAGGGACCTTGGAACACTGAAGCTTTCTTT
NA	TRBV4-3	TRBJ2-3	NA	CASSQDPTDTQYF	TGCGCCAGCAGCCAAGATCCCACAGATACGCAGTATTTT
NA	TRBV4-3	TRBJ1-1	NA	CASSQGPALRGRANTEAFF	TGCGCCAGCAGCCAAGGCCCTGCCTTACGGGGTCGCGCGAACACTGAAGCTTTCTTT